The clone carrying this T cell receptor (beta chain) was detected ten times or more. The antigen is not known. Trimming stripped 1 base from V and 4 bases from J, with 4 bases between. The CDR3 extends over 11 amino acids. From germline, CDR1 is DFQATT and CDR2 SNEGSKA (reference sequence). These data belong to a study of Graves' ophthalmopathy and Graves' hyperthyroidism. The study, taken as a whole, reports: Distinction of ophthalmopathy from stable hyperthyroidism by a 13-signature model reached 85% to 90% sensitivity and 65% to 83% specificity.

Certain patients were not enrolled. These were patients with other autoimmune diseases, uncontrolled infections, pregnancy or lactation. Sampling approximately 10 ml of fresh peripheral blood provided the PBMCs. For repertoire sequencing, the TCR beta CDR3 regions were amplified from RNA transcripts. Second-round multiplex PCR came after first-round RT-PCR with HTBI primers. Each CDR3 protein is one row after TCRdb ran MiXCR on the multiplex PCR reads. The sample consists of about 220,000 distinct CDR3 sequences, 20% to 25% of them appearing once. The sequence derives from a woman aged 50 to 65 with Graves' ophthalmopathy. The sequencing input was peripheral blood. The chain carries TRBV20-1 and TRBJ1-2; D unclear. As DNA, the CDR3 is TGCAGTGCTAGAGGGGGCTATGGCTACACCTTC. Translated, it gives CSARGGYGYTF.